A single sample gave rise to the 6 T cell receptor beta chains below, sequenced in a study of blood T cell repertoires in COVID-19. Clones were sequenced by immunoSEQ multiplex PCR, and TCRdb holds only the in-frame ones, with some missing. This table holds around 100,000 clones, around 93% found once. Sample: peripheral blood. Receptors originate from a human donor with active COVID-19. The donor label of this sample is uncertain.

This chain joins TRBV28 and TRBJ2-3; 16 bases fit TRBD2. Germline V gene data show CDR1 as MDHEN and CDR2 as SYDVKM. Losses at the gene ends were 5 bases for V and 5 bases for J; bases not matched to a gene: 10. The CDR3 totals 18 residues. This CDR3 is CASSTGTSGGVDRDTQYF. CDR3 coding DNA: TGTGCCAGCAGTACCGGGACTAGCGGGGGGGTTGACAGAGATACGCAGTATTTT.

This chain connects TRBV4-1 to TRBJ1-5, with no clear D. Looked up from germline, CDR1 is MGHRA and CDR2 is YSYEKL. Between the trimmed V and J ends, which lost 1 base and 6 bases, there was a span of 10 bases. The CDR3 sequence is 14 residues long. The CDR3 sequence is CASSQGYASQPQHF. In nucleotides, the CDR3 is TGCGCCAGCAGCCAAGGATACGCGAGTCAGCCCCAGCATTTT.

The chain recombines TRBV6-4 with TRBJ2-1; 11 bases fit TRBD1. Losses at the gene ends were 0 bases for V and 6 bases for J; bases not matched to a gene: 1. Germline V gene lookup returns CDR1 MRHNA and CDR2 SNTAGT. This CDR3 contains 15 residues. CDR3 residues: CASSDSGTGGNEQFF. The DNA for the CDR3 is TGTGCCAGCAGTGACTCGGGGACAGGGGGCAATGAGCAGTTCTTC.

The V gene is TRBV24-1, the J gene TRBJ1-2; D is unresolved. Between the trimmed V and J ends, which lost 4 bases and 8 bases, there was a span of 19 bases. The germline gives CDR1 KGHDR, CDR2 SFDVKD. The CDR3 is 15 residues long. The CDR3 DNA reads TGTGCCACCAGTGACCCAGACCGCGGGCCGGAGGGCTACACCTTC. Translation: CATSDPDRGPEGYTF.

The J gene is TRBJ1-4, the V gene TRBV28; D may be TRBD1 (6 bases). Trimming removed 6 bases at V and 3 bases at J, with 11 bases between. Germline V CDR1 and CDR2: MDHEN, SYDVKM. The CDR3 runs to 14 residues. CDR3 amino acids: CASRGHEANEKLFF. The CDR3, as DNA: TGTGCCAGCAGGGGACACGAAGCTAATGAAAAACTGTTTTTT.

This sequence joins TRBV2 and TRBJ2-2, with 15 bases that match TRBD2. From germline, CDR1 is SNHLY and CDR2 FYNNEI. CDR3 size: 19 residues. V shed 3 bases and J 4 bases; nucleotides not matched to a gene: 9. CDR3 amino acids: CASSDVGLAGGPGTGELFF. In nucleotides, the CDR3 is TGTGCCAGCAGTGATGTCGGACTAGCGGGGGGGCCGGGCACCGGGGAGCTGTTTTTT.